Below are 20 T cell receptor beta chains sequenced from a single sample in a study of T-cell reconstitution after alpha-beta-depleted transplantation in children (dated by TCRdb to 2016 to 2017). Library creation used PCR. The sample was run on an Illumina HiSeq 2500. To normalize quantification of the TCRbeta repertoire, the TCR libraries were built with molecular barcoding that relied on unique molecular identifiers. TCRdb redid the processing of the public reads, applying fastp at Q25 and MiXCR, and retained in-frame beta chains. Each entry merges the rows of one CDR3 protein and shows their most common DNA and genes. Recorded for this sample are about 690,000 distinct CDR3 sequences; 16% of them occurred a single time. The ten largest clones take up under 1.2% of the sample. The input for sequencing was PBMCs from the stem cell graft donor, taken from the stem cell graft. Receptor source: a human donor who donated a stem cell graft to a child with acute myeloid leukemia.

This clonotype was counted many times. The V and J genes are TRBV20-1 and TRBJ1-1; 11 bases map to TRBD1. V lost 5 bases, J lost 3 bases, and 5 bases stayed unmatched. Germline V CDR1 and CDR2: DFQATT, SNEGSKA (reference sequence). The length of the CDR3 is 14 residues. CDR3 in amino acids: CSAYRTGGDTEAFF. Here the CDR3 DNA reads TGCAGTGCTTACCGGACAGGGGGCGACACTGAAGCTTTCTTT.

This clonotype was recorded a few times. The V gene is TRBV4-2, the J gene TRBJ2-5; 8 bases fit TRBD2. After removal of 2 bases from V and 2 bases from J, the junction contained 16 bases not matched to a gene. Germline values: CDR1 LGHNA, CDR2 YNFKEQ. The CDR3 runs to 19 residues. The DNA of the CDR3 is TGTGCCAGCAGCCAACTCGCACGGGGGGGCCGACCGAGGCAAGAGACCCAGTACTTC. Amino acids: CASSQLARGGRPRQETQYF.

This clonotype showed up many times. The rearrangement links TRBV29-1 to TRBJ2-5; D is possibly TRBD1 (6 bases). Trimming took 0 bases from V and 3 from J, leaving 11 bases between them. The CDR3 is 14 amino acids. Germline V gene lookup returns CDR1 SQVTM and CDR2 ANQGSEA. CDR3 DNA: TGCAGCGTTGAAGATAGGACAGTGGAAGAGACCCAGTACTTC. This translates into CSVEDRTVEETQYF.

This clonotype was seen ten or more times. The rearrangement uses TRBV6-5 and TRBJ2-5; 7 bases match TRBD1. V lost 6 bases to trimming and J lost 4 bases; unmatched junction nucleotides: 11. Germline CDR1 is MNHEY and CDR2 is SVGAGI. The CDR3 has 15 residues. CDR3 sequence: CASSFSGQEGETQYF. As DNA, the CDR3 is TGTGCCAGCAGCTTCTCCGGACAGGAAGGAGAGACCCAGTACTTC.

This clonotype was detected many times. J is TRBJ2-1 and V is TRBV20-1, with TRBD2 matching 12 bases. CDR3 length: 18 amino acids. J lost 1 base, V lost 0 bases, and 7 bases had no gene match. The germline CDR1 and CDR2 sequences are DFQATT and SNEGSKA (reference sequence). The CDR3 sequence: CSARDALAGGQSYNEQFF. CDR3 in DNA: TGCAGTGCTAGAGATGCCCTAGCGGGGGGGCAATCCTACAATGAGCAGTTCTTC.

The chain carries TRBV7-8 and TRBJ2-3; D gene uncertain. Germline values: CDR1 SGHVS, CDR2 FQNEAQ. The CDR3 consists of 14 residues. The ends were cut back, 2 bases at V and 10 bases at J, with 16 bases in the middle. In DNA, the CDR3 is TGTGCCAGCAGCTTACTCGGGCCCCAATTGGCGCAGTATTTT. Protein: CASSLLGPQLAQYF.

This clonotype occurred many times. This sequence joins TRBV13 and TRBJ2-5; no reliable D call. V was shortened by 4 bases and J by 5 bases, with 8 bases between the two germline ends. CDR3 length equals 12 residues. Germline loops: CDR1 PRHDT, CDR2 FYEKMQ (reference sequence). The CDR3 protein is CASSSRMETQYF. The DNA for the CDR3 is TGTGCCAGCAGCTCCAGGATGGAGACCCAGTACTTC.

There are many counts of this clonotype. This CDR3 reads CSVEGAPGLADYNEQFF. CDR3 DNA sequence: TGCAGCGTTGAGGGGGCTCCGGGACTAGCGGACTACAATGAGCAGTTCTTC. J is TRBJ2-1 and V is TRBV29-1; 11 bases match TRBD2. V was pared by 3 bases and J by 3 bases, with 10 bases of the junction left unmatched. Germline V gene lookup returns CDR1 SQVTM and CDR2 ANQGSEA. This CDR3 comprises 17 residues.

This clonotype was picked up many times. This chain connects TRBV20-1 to TRBJ2-7, with 7 bases lining up with TRBD2. The CDR3 consists of 15 residues. Germline V lookup: CDR1 DFQATT, CDR2 SNEGSKA (reference sequence). Losses at the gene ends were 0 bases for V and 0 bases for J; bases not matched to a gene: 5. This CDR3 is CSARDPRGSSYEQYV. CDR3 sequence (DNA): TGCAGTGCTAGAGATCCGCGGGGGAGCTCCTACGAGCAGTACGTC.

This clonotype was found many times. This rearrangement joins TRBV7-2 to TRBJ1-6, with D perhaps matching TRBD1 (6 bases). CDR3 size: 13 residues. Germline V lookup: CDR1 SGHTA, CDR2 FQGNSA. The V and J ends lost 8 bases and 9 bases respectively, with 14 bases between them. The CDR3 nucleotides are TGTGCCAGCGGACAGTCTAAAGGTTCACCCCTCCACTTT. Its protein product is CASGQSKGSPLHF.

There are many counts of this clonotype. The V gene is TRBV20-1, the J gene TRBJ1-5; possible D gene TRBD1, 6 bases. Deletions cut 3 bases from V and 7 bases from J, with 19 bases between. The germline gives CDR1 DFQATT, CDR2 SNEGSKA (reference sequence). The CDR3 is 15 residues long. The CDR3, as DNA: TGCAGTGCTAGGTTCTTGGGGGCTTCTAGGCAGCCCCAGCATTTT. Translating gives CSARFLGASRQPQHF.

This clonotype has ten or more counts. A read error may account for a junction end that differs from germline. CDR3 sequence (DNA): TGCAGTGTTAGAACGGGGACAGTCAATTCACCCCTCCACTTT. Protein: CSVRTGTVNSPLHF. The gene calls are TRBV20-1 and TRBJ1-6; TRBD1 aligns across 7 bases. This CDR3 region has 14 residues. Germline V CDR1 and CDR2: DFQATT, SNEGSKA (reference sequence).

In this sample, this clonotype turned up a few times. The chain uses TRBV7-9 and TRBJ2-3; D remains ambiguous. CDR3 size: 12 residues. V was cut by 4 bases and J by 6 bases, with 8 bases left in between. CDR1 is SEHNR, CDR2 FQNEAQ, per germline (reference sequence). CDR3 in amino acids: CASSWESDTQYF. The CDR3 region has the DNA TGTGCCAGCAGCTGGGAATCCGATACGCAGTATTTT. Full variable domain (missing parts from reference TRBV7-9 and TRBJ2-3): DTGVSQNPRHKITKRGQNVTFRCDPISEHNRLYWYRQTLGQGPEFLTYFQNEAQLEKSRLLSDRFSAERPKGSFSTLEIQRTEQGDSAMYLCASSWESDTQYFGPGTRLTVL.

Many counts were recorded for this clonotype. Compared with germline, one end of the junction differs, possibly owing to a read error. The CDR3: CSAGEVGTRGRNEQFF. Written as DNA, the CDR3 is TGCAGTGCTGGAGAGGTCGGGACTAGGGGTCGCAATGAGCAGTTCTTC. The J gene is TRBJ2-1, the V gene TRBV20-1, with TRBD2 matching 8 bases. The CDR3 is 16 amino acids. CDR1 is DFQATT and CDR2 is SNEGSKA in the germline V gene (reference sequence).

The chain uses TRBV9 and TRBJ2-1; D is perhaps TRBD1 or TRBD2 (6 bases each). Trimming cost V 3 bases and J 6 bases, with 22 bases left between them. The germline V gene encodes CDR1 SGDLS and CDR2 YYNGEE. This CDR3 comprises 17 residues. The CDR3 sequence: CASSASVGAQRGNEQFF. CDR3 bases: TGTGCCAGCAGCGCTAGCGTGGGGGCACAACGGGGCAATGAGCAGTTCTTC.

This clonotype has ten or more counts. The gene calls are TRBV6-1 and TRBJ2-7, with 10 positions matching TRBD1. CDR3 length: 15 amino acids. V was clipped by 5 bases and J by 6 bases; unmatched bases: 10. In germline, CDR1 is MNHNS, CDR2 SASEGT. In DNA form, the CDR3 reads TGTGCCAGCAGTCAAGGACAGGGGGTGGGTGGCGAGCAGTACTTC. It translates to CASSQGQGVGGEQYF.

This chain connects TRBV13 to TRBJ1-6, with 10 bases aligning to TRBD1. The V gene end was trimmed by 4 bases and the J gene end by 9 bases; junction bases not matched to a gene: 9. CDR1 and CDR2 from the germline V gene are PRHDT and FYEKMQ (reference sequence). The CDR3 sequence is 16 residues long. As DNA, the CDR3 is TGTGCCAGCAGCTCCTCCCCCGGGACAGGGGCTTCACCCCTCCACTTT. Protein product: CASSSSPGTGASPLHF.

This clonotype was seen a handful of times. This chain links TRBV4-3 with TRBJ2-1; TRBD1 aligns across 10 bases. CDR3 length: 18 residues. J lost 8 bases, V lost 0 bases, and 13 bases had no gene match. From germline, CDR1 is LGHNA and CDR2 YSLEER. This CDR3 reads CASSQEWESGQGIDEQFF. CDR3 sequence (DNA): TGCGCCAGCAGCCAAGAGTGGGAGTCGGGACAGGGGATCGATGAGCAGTTCTTC.

The chain is built from TRBV7-7 and TRBJ2-7; no clear D gene. In germline, CDR1 is SSHAT, CDR2 FNYEAQ (reference sequence). The V gene lost 6 bases and the J gene lost 1 base, with 19 bases spanning the gap. The CDR3 totals 16 residues. CDR3 protein: CASSPGPDGASYEQYF. DNA of the CDR3: TGTGCCAGCAGTCCCGGGCCAGACGGAGCATCCTACGAGCAGTACTTC.

This clonotype has at least ten counts. The chain combines TRBV21-1 with TRBJ1-5; TRBD1 is taken as the D call from the table, unchecked against the DNA. TRBV21-1 is a pseudogene. There are 16 residues in the CDR3. The CDR3 DNA reads as TGTGCCATGGACGGGGGTCACAATGGTACCGATCAGCCCCAGCATTTT. Protein product: CAMDGGHNGTDQPQHF.